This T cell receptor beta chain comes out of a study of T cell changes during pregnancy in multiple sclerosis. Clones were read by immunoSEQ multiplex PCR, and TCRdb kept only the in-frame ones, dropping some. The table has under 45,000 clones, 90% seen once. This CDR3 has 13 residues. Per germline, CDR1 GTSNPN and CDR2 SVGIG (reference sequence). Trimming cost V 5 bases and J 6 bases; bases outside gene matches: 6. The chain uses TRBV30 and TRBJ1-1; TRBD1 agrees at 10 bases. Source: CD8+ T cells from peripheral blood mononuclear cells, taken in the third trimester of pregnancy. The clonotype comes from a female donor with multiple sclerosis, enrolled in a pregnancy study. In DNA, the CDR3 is TGTGCCTGGGGGACAGGGGCGGGGGCTGAAGCTTTCTTT. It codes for CAWGTGAGAEAFF.